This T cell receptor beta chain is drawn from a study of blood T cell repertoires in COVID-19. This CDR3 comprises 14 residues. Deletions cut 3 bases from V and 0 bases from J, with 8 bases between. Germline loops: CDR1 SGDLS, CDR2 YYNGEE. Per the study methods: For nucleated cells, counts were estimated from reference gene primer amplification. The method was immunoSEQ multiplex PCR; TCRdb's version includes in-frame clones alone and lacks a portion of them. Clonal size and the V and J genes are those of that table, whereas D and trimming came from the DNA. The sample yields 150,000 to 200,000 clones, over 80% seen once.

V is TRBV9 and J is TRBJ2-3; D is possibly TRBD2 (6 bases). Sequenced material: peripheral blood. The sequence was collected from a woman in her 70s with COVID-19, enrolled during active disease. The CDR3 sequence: CASSAGTSTDTQYF. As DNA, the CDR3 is TGTGCCAGCAGCGCCGGGACTAGCACAGATACGCAGTATTTT.